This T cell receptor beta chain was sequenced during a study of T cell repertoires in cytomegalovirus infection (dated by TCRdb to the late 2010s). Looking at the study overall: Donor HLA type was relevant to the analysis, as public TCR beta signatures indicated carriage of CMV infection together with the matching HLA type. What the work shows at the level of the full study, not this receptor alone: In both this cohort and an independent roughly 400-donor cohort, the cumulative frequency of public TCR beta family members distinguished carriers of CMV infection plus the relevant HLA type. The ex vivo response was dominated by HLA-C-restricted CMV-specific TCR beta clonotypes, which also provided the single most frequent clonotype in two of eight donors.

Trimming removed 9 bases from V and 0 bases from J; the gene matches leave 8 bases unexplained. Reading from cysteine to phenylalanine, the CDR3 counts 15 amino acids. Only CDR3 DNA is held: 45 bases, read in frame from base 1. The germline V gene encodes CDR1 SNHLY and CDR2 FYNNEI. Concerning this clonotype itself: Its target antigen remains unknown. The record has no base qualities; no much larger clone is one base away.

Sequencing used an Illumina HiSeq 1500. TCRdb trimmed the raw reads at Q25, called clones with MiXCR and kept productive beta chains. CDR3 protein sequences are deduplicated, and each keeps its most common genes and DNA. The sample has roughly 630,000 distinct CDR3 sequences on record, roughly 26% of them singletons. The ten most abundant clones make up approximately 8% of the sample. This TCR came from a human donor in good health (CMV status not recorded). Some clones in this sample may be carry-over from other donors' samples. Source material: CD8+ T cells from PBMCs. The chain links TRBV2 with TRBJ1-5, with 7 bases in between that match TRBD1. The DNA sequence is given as TGTGCCAGTCTGTCCGGGACAGATAGCAATCAGCCCCAGCATTTT. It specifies CASLSGTDSNQPQHF.